These 16 T cell receptor beta chains share one sample of origin, sequenced in a study of blood T cells in healthy people across ages. A second PCR, run for about 7 to 11 cycles, used a sample-barcoded 5' primer plus a J-beta primer mix. TCRdb re-derived calls from the 5' RACE reads in MiXCR, one entry per CDR3 protein. Of hundreds of thousands of distinct CDR3 sequences listed, 55% to 75% are singletons. The specimen sequenced was blood. The receptors derive from a man aged 25-45 years in good health.

This clonotype was counted only a few times. J is TRBJ2-1 and V is TRBV25-1, with TRBD2 matching 8 bases. This CDR3 comprises 15 residues. The V gene's germline CDR1 is MGHDK and CDR2 SYGVNS. The trim removed 3 bases at V and 2 bases at J, leaving 3 bases unmatched. This CDR3 is CASSEGTSTYNEQFF. The CDR3 coding sequence is TGTGCCAGCAGTGAGGGGACTAGTACCTACAATGAGCAGTTCTTC.

V is TRBV20-1 and J is TRBJ2-4; no definite D call. The DNA end is a closer match to TRBJ2-7, so the J assignment may be wrong. The CDR3 sequence is 14 residues long. Germline values: CDR1 DFQATT, CDR2 SNEGSKA (reference sequence). The CDR3 nucleotides are TGCAGTGCAAAGAGAATCTCACCCTCCTACGAGCAGTACTTC. This codes for CSAKRISPSYEQYF.

There are a few counts of this clonotype. The genes are TRBV21-1 and TRBJ2-7; the D call of TRBD1 is as the table states it, not checked on the DNA. TRBV21-1 is a known pseudogene. The CDR3 length is 16 residues. CDR3 DNA sequence: TGTGCCAGCAGCAAAGTTGGGACAGGGTGTTGGTACGAGCAGTACTTC. Its translation is CASSKVGTGCWYEQYF.

This clonotype has just a few counts. The V and J genes are TRBV9 and TRBJ1-2; possible D gene TRBD1, 5 bases. Germline assignment: CDR1 SGDLS and CDR2 YYNGEE. CDR3 length: 13 residues. Trimming pared 6 bases from V and 4 bases from J, leaving 13 bases between. The CDR3 bases are TGTGCCAGCACCACCGGGCAGGGCTATGGCTACACCTTC. It encodes CASTTGQGYGYTF. Together with reference TRBV9 and TRBJ1-2, the CDR3 gives the full variable domain: DSGVTQTPKHLITATGQRVTLRCSPRSGDLSVYWYQQSLDQGLQFLIQYYNGEERAKGNILERFSAQQFPDLHSELNLSSLELGDSALYFCASTTGQGYGYTFGSGTRLTVV.

The CDR3 DNA follows: TGTGCCAGCACCCCCGGGACTCAAAACATTCAGTACTTC. Translation gives CASTPGTQNIQYF. The rearrangement links TRBV12-3 or TRBV12-4 to TRBJ2-7, with a weak D call TRBD2 (6 bases). The assigned J gene may be wrong: the sequence end matches TRBJ2-4 better. The CDR3 covers 13 residues.

The chain is built from TRBV5-1 and TRBJ2-5; perhaps TRBD2 as D (5 bases). Germline values: CDR1 SGHRS, CDR2 YFSETQ. V was shortened by 7 bases and J by 11 bases, with 27 bases between the two germline ends. The CDR3 totals 15 residues. CDR3 residues: CASYGDSSSYNEQYF. CDR3 nucleotide sequence: TGCGCCAGCTACGGGGATAGTAGCTCCTACAATGAGCAGTACTTC. Variable domain in full (rest from reference TRBV5-1 and TRBJ2-5): KAGVTQTPRYLIKTRGQQVTLSCSPISGHRSVSWYQQTPGQGLQFLFEYFSETQRNKGNFPGRFSGRQFSNSRSEMNVSTLELGDSALYLCASYGDSSSYNEQYFGPGTRLLVL.

J is TRBJ2-5 and V is TRBV29-1; D might be TRBD1 (5 bases). CDR1 SQVTM and CDR2 ANQGSEA come from the germline V gene. This CDR3 spans 12 amino acids. Trimming removed 0 bases at V and 7 bases at J, with 9 bases between. The CDR3 region has the DNA TGCAGCGTTGAAGAACAGGACGGGACCCAGTACTTC. The encoded protein is CSVEEQDGTQYF.

V usage is TRBV25-1 and J usage is TRBJ1-2, with D perhaps matching TRBD1 (6 bases). Trimming left V 6 bases short and J 8 bases short, with 13 bases between. CDR1 and CDR2 (germline): MGHDK, SYGVNS. This CDR3 spans 12 amino acids. This CDR3 reads CASSPGAWGYTF. In nucleotides, the CDR3 is TGTGCCAGCAGCCCGGGGGCTTGGGGCTACACCTTC.

This clonotype has only one observation. The chain carries TRBV12-3 or TRBV12-4 and TRBJ2-7; D gene uncertain. With 6 bases removed from V and 6 bases from J, the gap between germline ends came to 18 bases. This CDR3 comprises 14 residues. The CDR3 here is CASSTLLEGAEQYF. CDR3 DNA: TGTGCCAGCAGCACCCTGCTAGAAGGAGCCGAGCAGTACTTC.

The J gene is TRBJ2-4, the V gene TRBV25-1, with TRBD2 matching over 13 bases. Losses at the gene ends were 3 bases for V and 8 bases for J; bases not matched to a gene: 13. The CDR3 length is 18 residues. Per germline, CDR1 MGHDK and CDR2 SYGVNS. CDR3 protein: CASSDWGTSGNRRDIQYF. CDR3 in DNA: TGTGCCAGCAGTGATTGGGGGACTAGCGGGAACCGGAGGGACATTCAGTACTTC.

This clonotype has only one observation. The chain links TRBV20-1 to TRBJ2-5; D ambiguous. Deletions cut 0 bases from V and 2 bases from J, with 13 bases between. Germline V lookup: CDR1 DFQATT, CDR2 SNEGSKA (reference sequence). CDR3 length: 15 residues. As DNA, the CDR3 is TGCAGTGCTAGAGATTGGACGGAAAAACAAGAGACCCAGTACTTC. Encoded protein: CSARDWTEKQETQYF.

With regard to this clonotype: This may stem from a read error, because a much larger clone lies one nucleotide away. The V and J genes are TRBV7-9 and TRBJ2-5; TRBD1 matches at 7 bases. This CDR3 comprises 15 residues. The V gene's germline CDR1 is SEHNR and CDR2 FQNEAQ (reference sequence). CDR3 DNA sequence: TGTGCCAGCGGCTTTGATATGGACAGGATAGAGACCCAGTACTTC. It yields the protein CASGFDMDRIETQYF.

Points on this clonotype: A read error may explain this, as a much larger clone is one base away. V is TRBV20-1 and J is TRBJ2-1; 9 nucleotides line up with TRBD2. Germline V CDR1 and CDR2: DFQATT, SNEGSKA (reference sequence). V was clipped by 8 bases and J by 6 bases; unmatched bases: 11. The length of the CDR3 is 14 residues. CDR3 coding DNA: TGCAGTATCCAGTGGGCTAGCGGGATCAATGAGCAGTTCTTC. It encodes CSIQWASGINEQFF.

V gene TRBV27 combines with J gene TRBJ2-7; D unclear. The length of the CDR3 is 13 residues. CDR1 is MNHEY and CDR2 is SMNVEV in the germline V gene (reference sequence). Trimming shortened V by 5 bases and J by 4 bases, and 12 bases separated the two germline ends. CDR3 loop: CASSGVMGYEQYF. The DNA of the CDR3 is TGTGCCAGCAGTGGGGTGATGGGATACGAGCAGTACTTC.

This clonotype has ten or more counts. The chain employs TRBV7-9 and TRBJ1-6; D remains ambiguous. Germline assignment: CDR1 SEHNR and CDR2 FQNEAQ (reference sequence). This CDR3 has 15 amino acids. Between the trimmed V and J ends, which lost 1 base and 4 bases, there was a span of 8 bases. The CDR3 region is CASSLVAAYNSPLHF. Written as DNA, the CDR3 is TGTGCCAGCAGCTTAGTCGCAGCGTATAATTCACCCCTCCACTTT. The whole variable domain, filled in from reference TRBV7-9 and TRBJ1-6, reads DTGVSQNPRHKITKRGQNVTFRCDPISEHNRLYWYRQTLGQGPEFLTYFQNEAQLEKSRLLSDRFSAERPKGSFSTLEIQRTEQGDSAMYLCASSLVAAYNSPLHFGNGTRLTVT.

V usage is TRBV20-1 and J usage is TRBJ2-7, with 8 bases lining up with TRBD2. Germline V gene data show CDR1 as DFQATT and CDR2 as SNEGSKA (reference sequence). This CDR3 comprises 14 residues. The J segment lost 0 bases and the V segment lost 5 bases, leaving 6 bases of the junction unmatched. CDR3 in DNA: TGCAGTGCTCTATCGGGGGGGAGCTCCTACGAGCAGTACTTC. Translated: CSALSGGSSYEQYF.